Below are 17 T cell receptor beta chains sequenced from a single sample in a study of human T cells and chemical hapten exposure. The time point denotes: pre-sensitization, week 0. The treatment is: therapeutic diphenylcyclopropenone sensitization with weekly scalp DPC. Via MiXCR, TCRdb re-called the RACE reads, giving one row per CDR3 protein. The repertoire includes about 120,000 distinct CDR3 sequences, around an eighth of them detected once, and about 3% sits in the top ten. Material: whole blood, obtained in connection with sensitization to the hapten diphenylcyclopropenone (DPC). These receptors were taken from a woman aged 18 to 35 with alopecia areata. Some clones in this sample may be carry-over from other donors' samples.

The gene calls are TRBV4-3 and TRBJ2-1; 11 bases map to TRBD1. The germline CDR1 and CDR2 sequences are LGHNA and YSLEER. Losses at the gene ends were 4 bases for V and 10 bases for J; bases not matched to a gene: 9. CDR3 length: 15 residues. The CDR3 bases are TGCGCCAGCAGCCCTGAGGGACAGGGGGTGAAGGAGCAGTTCTTC. Translation gives CASSPEGQGVKEQFF.

This clonotype was counted many times. This chain joins TRBV20-1 and TRBJ1-5; maybe TRBD1 (6 bases). V lost 5 bases, J lost 1 base, and 15 bases lay in between. Germline CDR1 is DFQATT and CDR2 is SNEGSKA (reference sequence). The length of the CDR3 is 15 residues. CDR3 region: CSAYTGTSSNQPQHF. CDR3 nucleotides: TGCAGTGCTTACACCGGGACATCAAGCAATCAGCCCCAGCATTTT.

This clonotype occurred a few times. The chain joins TRBV5-5 to TRBJ1-2; D is perhaps TRBD1 (6 bases). V shed 1 base and J shed 5 bases, with 12 bases lying between them. The CDR3 totals 14 residues. Germline V lookup: CDR1 SGHKS, CDR2 YYEKEE (reference sequence). The CDR3, as DNA: TGTGCCAGCAGCTTGACAGGGACACATTATGGCTACACCTTC. The encoded protein is CASSLTGTHYGYTF.

With regard to this clonotype: One junction end disagrees with the germline gene, perhaps due to a read error. The V gene is TRBV15, the J gene TRBJ1-5; D is unclear. Per germline, CDR1 LNHNV and CDR2 YYDKDF (reference sequence). There are 14 residues in the CDR3. The CDR3 is CATSRDRVNQSQHF. Written as DNA, the CDR3 is TGTGCCACCAGCAGAGATCGGGTCAATCAGTCCCAGCATTTT.

This chain links TRBV14 with TRBJ2-3; D ambiguous. Trimming shortened V by 0 bases and J by 5 bases, and 12 bases separated the two germline ends. The CDR3 loop spans 15 amino acids. Germline V gene data show CDR1 as SGHDN and CDR2 as FVKESK. Here the CDR3 reads CASSQDRIARDTQYF. The CDR3 DNA is TGTGCCAGCAGCCAAGACCGGATAGCAAGAGATACGCAGTATTTT.

This clonotype was seen a few times. The rearrangement joins TRBV20-1 to TRBJ1-1; possible D gene TRBD1, 5 bases. Germline V gives CDR1 DFQATT, CDR2 SNEGSKA (reference sequence). Trimming removed 2 bases at V and 1 base at J, with 14 bases between. The CDR3 length is 15 residues. The CDR3 DNA sequence: TGCAGTGCTAGATCGTCGGACACCCAGAACACTGAAGCTTTCTTT. This sequence encodes CSARSSDTQNTEAFF.

This clonotype was seen more than once but under ten times. This chain uses TRBV5-5 with TRBJ2-7, with D perhaps matching TRBD1 (5 bases). The germline gives CDR1 SGHKS, CDR2 YYEKEE (reference sequence). The CDR3 extends over 12 amino acids. The V gene lost 2 bases and the J gene lost 4 bases, with 7 bases spanning the gap. CDR3 loop: CASSFSGYEQYF. Written as DNA, the CDR3 is TGTGCCAGCAGCTTTTCAGGGTACGAGCAGTACTTC. Supplemented by reference TRBV5-5 and TRBJ2-7, the full variable domain reads DAGVTQSPTHLIKTRGQQVTLRCSPISGHKSVSWYQQVLGQGPQFIFQYYEKEERGRGNFPDRFSARQFPNYSSELNVNALLLGDSALYLCASSFSGYEQYFGPGTRLTVT.

This clonotype was seen at least ten times. The genes are TRBV7-2 and TRBJ2-5; 7 positions agree with TRBD2. Germline assignment: CDR1 SGHTA and CDR2 FQGNSA. V was pared by 3 bases and J by 5 bases, with 12 bases of the junction left unmatched. The CDR3 runs to 16 residues. The CDR3 DNA reads as TGTGCCAGCAGCTTTGAAGCGGGGTTGGATTATGAGACCCAGTACTTC. Amino acid sequence: CASSFEAGLDYETQYF.

The V gene is TRBV7-3, the J gene TRBJ2-2; D not resolved. V lost 1 base to trimming and J lost 1 base, with 10 bases between them. Germline CDR1 and CDR2: SGHTA and FQGTGA. This CDR3 contains 16 residues. This CDR3 reads CASSLKAGRNTGELFF. In DNA, the CDR3 is TGTGCCAGCAGCTTAAAGGCCGGTCGGAACACCGGGGAGCTGTTTTTT.

This chain links TRBV18 with TRBJ2-3; 10 bases align to TRBD2. V shed 3 bases, J shed 0 bases, and the junction held 12 bases outside the gene matches. The CDR3 runs to 19 residues. Germline loops: CDR1 KGHSH, CDR2 LQKENI. CDR3 nucleotide sequence: TGTGCCAGCTCACCCCTCGTAGCGGGGGGCCGACTTAGCACAGATACGCAGTATTTT. It specifies CASSPLVAGGRLSTDTQYF.

This clonotype was observed at least ten times. The chain joins TRBV7-9 to TRBJ2-1, with a possible D match to TRBD1 (6 bases). Trimming removed 1 base at V and 8 bases at J, with 18 bases between. This CDR3 comprises 16 residues. Germline V gene sequence: CDR1 SEHNR, CDR2 FQNEAQ (reference sequence). CDR3 sequence reads: CASSLDGGPRLHEQFF. The CDR3 DNA sequence: TGTGCCAGCAGCTTAGATGGGGGCCCGCGTCTTCATGAGCAGTTCTTC.

This sequence joins TRBV20-1 and TRBJ1-1; maybe TRBD1 (5 bases). Germline CDR1 is DFQATT and CDR2 is SNEGSKA (reference sequence). The CDR3 is 15 residues long. The V gene lost 5 bases and the J gene lost 5 bases, with 21 bases spanning the gap. CDR3 sequence (DNA): TGCAGTGCTGTACCGGGACGCGGGCCCGGGACTGAAGCTTTCTTT. Its protein is CSAVPGRGPGTEAFF.

The chain joins TRBV7-8 to TRBJ2-7; D call uncertain. The CDR3 is 18 residues long. Trimming pared 4 bases from V and 2 bases from J, leaving 24 bases between. Germline V gene lookup returns CDR1 SGHVS and CDR2 FQNEAQ. CDR3 sequence reads: CASSSPKRLGGVPYEQYF. As DNA, the CDR3 is TGTGCCAGCAGCTCTCCAAAAAGGCTAGGTGGAGTACCCTACGAGCAGTACTTC.

This clonotype was counted at least ten times. CDR3 nucleotide sequence: TGTGCCAGCTCACCGGGACACCCTTCCTCTGGAAACACCATATATTTT. Encoded protein: CASSPGHPSSGNTIYF. V and J are TRBV18 and TRBJ1-3; weak D call: TRBD1 (6 bases). Germline CDR1 is KGHSH and CDR2 is LQKENI. The CDR3 extends over 16 amino acids. Trimming removed 3 bases from V and 0 bases from J, with 12 bases in between.

Within the sample, this clonotype is medium-sized. The V and J genes are TRBV9 and TRBJ2-3, with 7 bases identical to TRBD2. The CDR3 is made up of 16 amino acids. Germline assignment: CDR1 SGDLS and CDR2 YYNGEE. With 4 bases clipped from V and 2 bases from J, the junction kept 10 bases outside the gene matches. The CDR3 coding sequence is TGTGCCAGCAGCACCCAAACGGGGGGAGTCACAGATACGCAGTATTTT. It yields the protein CASSTQTGGVTDTQYF.

This clonotype was detected many times. The chain links TRBV27 to TRBJ2-3; D is perhaps TRBD2 (7 bases). The V and J ends lost 4 bases and 6 bases respectively, with 17 bases between them. This CDR3 has 15 amino acids. Germline V CDR1 and CDR2: MNHEY, SMNVEV (reference sequence). The CDR3 region is CASSWTGGPGDTQYF. The DNA of the CDR3 is TGTGCCAGCAGTTGGACGGGGGGCCCGGGGGATACGCAGTATTTT.

Ten or more counts support this clonotype. This chain links TRBV6-2 or TRBV6-3 with TRBJ2-7; a possible D gene is TRBD2 (6 bases). The V and J ends lost 6 bases and 0 bases respectively, with 15 bases between them. This CDR3 region has 15 residues. Germline CDR1 and CDR2: MNHEY and SVGEGT. CDR3 DNA sequence: TGTGCCAGCAGGGCCGCGAGGGGAGGCTCCTACGAGCAGTACTTC. This codes for CASRAARGGSYEQYF.